What follows are 28 T cell receptor beta chains derived from one specimen sequenced in a study of blood T cell repertoires in COVID-19. Sequencing was performed with immunoSEQ multiplex PCR; in TCRdb, only in-frame clones are kept and a portion is missing. Of some 100,000 clones detected, 90% to 95% appear once; the ten largest clones hold 17%. Sequenced material: peripheral blood. The source is a man aged 50-60 years with acute or convalescent COVID-19.

This clone was recorded once. This chain links TRBV2 with TRBJ2-3, with a weak D call TRBD1 (6 bases). The CDR3 length is 14 residues. Trimming removed 6 bases from V and 2 bases from J, with 12 bases in between. Germline V lookup: CDR1 SNHLY, CDR2 FYNNEI. The CDR3 protein is CASRDSSITDTQYF. The CDR3 DNA reads TGTGCCAGCAGGGACAGCTCAATCACAGATACGCAGTATTTT. The entire variable domain, with the rest obtained from reference TRBV2 and TRBJ2-3, is as follows: EPEVTQTPSHQVTQMGQEVILRCVPISNHLYFYWYRQILGQKVEFLVSFYNNEISEKSEIFDDQFSVERPDGSNFTLKIRSTKLEDSAMYFCASRDSSITDTQYFGPGTRLTVL.

The chain combines TRBV6-1 with TRBJ2-7; D possibly corresponds to TRBD1 (5 bases). Germline CDR1 and CDR2: MNHNS and SASEGT. The length of the CDR3 is 14 residues. The V end was cut by 0 bases, the J end by 1 base, with 7 bases between. CDR3 nucleotide sequence: TGTGCCAGCAGTGAAGCAGGGGTTTCCTACGAGCAGTACTTC. This sequence encodes CASSEAGVSYEQYF.

This clone was seen just once. This chain links TRBV5-4 with TRBJ1-3, with 10 bases aligning to TRBD1. Trimming took 5 bases from V and 7 from J; bases not matched to a gene: 9. There are 15 residues in the CDR3. Germline V gene lookup returns CDR1 SGHNT and CDR2 YYREEE (reference sequence). CDR3 nucleotides: TGTGCCAGCAGAGATTTGACAGGGGGCTTGAACACCATATATTTT. Translation gives CASRDLTGGLNTIYF.

This clone was picked up one time. The J gene is TRBJ1-2, the V gene TRBV19; 12 bases line up with TRBD1. V gave up 6 bases and J gave up 7 bases; unmatched junction bases: 9. Germline V gene lookup returns CDR1 LNHDA and CDR2 SQIVND (reference sequence). There are 15 residues in the CDR3. CDR3 DNA: TGTGCCAGTAGGGGACAGGGGGCGATATTGGTTGGCTACACCTTC. Translated: CASRGQGAILVGYTF.

This clone has just one count. The chain carries TRBV29-1 and TRBJ1-1, with TRBD1 matching over 7 bases. This CDR3 is 13 amino acids long. Losses at the gene ends were 6 bases for V and 11 bases for J; bases not matched to a gene: 15. The germline CDR1 and CDR2 sequences are SQVTM and ANQGSEA. CDR3 in amino acids: CSVPGTAEVRAFF. The CDR3 region has the DNA TGCAGCGTACCCGGGACAGCGGAAGTAAGGGCTTTCTTT.

The count of this clone is one. The gene calls are TRBV24-1 and TRBJ1-2; D is perhaps TRBD1 (6 bases). V was clipped by 6 bases and J by 6 bases, with 10 bases between them. CDR3 length equals 12 residues. The V gene's germline CDR1 is KGHDR and CDR2 SFDVKD. The CDR3 sequence is CATSQGLDGYTF. In DNA, the CDR3 is TGTGCCACCAGTCAGGGGTTGGATGGCTACACCTTC.

CDR3 protein: CASSLRGRNQPQHF. DNA for the CDR3: TGTGCCAGCAGCCTCCGCGGGAGAAATCAGCCCCAGCATTTT. The rearrangement uses TRBV5-6 and TRBJ1-5; D is unresolved. The CDR3 sequence is 14 residues long. Trimming shortened V by 4 bases and J by 4 bases, and 12 bases separated the two germline ends. Germline assignment: CDR1 SGHDT and CDR2 YYEEEE.

The gene calls are TRBV5-1 and TRBJ1-3; D is unresolved. This CDR3 has 14 amino acids. The ends were cut back, 0 bases at V and 3 bases at J, with 7 bases in the middle. From germline, CDR1 is SGHRS and CDR2 YFSETQ. CDR3 nucleotides: TGCGCCAGCAGCTTGGGGCAGGATGGAAACACCATATATTTT. Translating gives CASSLGQDGNTIYF.

The V gene is TRBV28, the J gene TRBJ2-7; D might be TRBD1 (6 bases). The CDR3 consists of 14 residues. Germline loops: CDR1 MDHEN, CDR2 SYDVKM. Trimming stripped 6 bases from V and 1 base from J, with 13 bases between. The CDR3 DNA is TGTGCCAGCAGCCCAACAGGGCTTTCCTACGAGCAGTACTTC. It translates to CASSPTGLSYEQYF.

V and J are TRBV5-6 and TRBJ1-1; 8 nucleotides match TRBD1. From germline, CDR1 is SGHDT and CDR2 YYEEEE. The trim removed 4 bases at V and 4 bases at J, leaving 6 bases unmatched. The CDR3 runs to 14 residues. The CDR3 nucleotides are TGTGCCAGCAGCCCGGACAGGGTGAGCACTGAAGCTTTCTTT. This codes for CASSPDRVSTEAFF.

J is TRBJ2-1 and V is TRBV11-2; 7 bases agree with TRBD2. The CDR3 extends over 15 amino acids. Germline loops: CDR1 SGHAT, CDR2 FQNNGV. Trimming removed 3 bases from V and 7 bases from J; junction bases left unmatched: 9. CDR3 nucleotide sequence: TGTGCCAGCAGCTTCTTGCGGGGGACGGGTAATGAGCAGTTCTTC. This translates into CASSFLRGTGNEQFF.

This clone showed up just once. This sequence joins TRBV5-1 and TRBJ1-2; D gene unclear. V was trimmed by 3 bases and J by 7 bases, leaving 13 bases between them. This CDR3 has 13 residues. Per the germline V gene, CDR1 is SGHRS and CDR2 is YFSETQ. CDR3 amino acids: CASSSTGSGGYTF. Here the CDR3 DNA reads TGCGCCAGCAGCTCCACCGGGAGCGGTGGCTACACCTTC.

J is TRBJ1-1 and V is TRBV7-2; D is undetermined. Trimming shortened V by 3 bases and J by 1 base, and 9 bases separated the two germline ends. The CDR3 loop spans 14 amino acids. The germline gives CDR1 SGHTA, CDR2 FQGNSA. The CDR3 DNA is TGTGCCAGCAGCTTTACAAAACGGAACACTGAAGCTTTCTTT. It yields the protein CASSFTKRNTEAFF.

The rearrangement uses TRBV9 and TRBJ2-7; D might be TRBD2 (6 bases). CDR3 length: 16 amino acids. Germline V gene data show CDR1 as SGDLS and CDR2 as YYNGEE. V lost 5 bases and J lost 3, with 21 bases in between. In nucleotides, the CDR3 is TGTGCCAGCAGTCCAGAAGAGAGGGACTCATACTACGAGCAGTACTTC. Protein: CASSPEERDSYYEQYF.

The chain is built from TRBV3-1 (or the pseudogene TRBV3-2) and TRBJ1-1, with 8 bases aligning to TRBD1. J gave up 0 bases and V 4 bases, and 7 bases lay outside the gene matches. Germline V CDR1 and CDR2: LGHDT, YNNKEL (reference sequence). This CDR3 is 16 amino acids long. Here the CDR3 DNA reads TGTGCCAGCAGCCTAAAGACAGGGGCCCTGAACACTGAAGCTTTCTTT. Residues: CASSLKTGALNTEAFF.

J is TRBJ1-1 and V is TRBV7-3; D is unclear. CDR1 SGHTA and CDR2 FQGTGA come from the germline V gene. V was shortened by 5 bases and J by 2 bases, with 12 bases between the two germline ends. The CDR3 has 14 amino acids. CDR3 in DNA: TGTGCCAGCAGCCCCGCGGGTCTTAACACTGAAGCTTTCTTT. Translated: CASSPAGLNTEAFF.

The chain joins TRBV29-1 to TRBJ2-7; 10 positions agree with TRBD1. Germline V lookup: CDR1 SQVTM, CDR2 ANQGSEA. J gave up 3 bases and V 7 bases, and 3 bases lay outside the gene matches. This CDR3 is built from 12 residues. The CDR3 coding sequence is TGCAGCGGAAGGACAGGGGGCTACGAGCAGTACTTC. Residues: CSGRTGGYEQYF.

This rearrangement joins TRBV18 to TRBJ2-7, with D maybe TRBD1 (6 bases). Germline V CDR1 and CDR2: KGHSH, LQKENI. The CDR3 runs 12 residues. Deletions cut 4 bases from V and 6 bases from J, with 10 bases between. CDR3 sequence (DNA): TGTGCCAGCTCACAGGAACAGGGCGAGCAGTACTTC. Translation: CASSQEQGEQYF.

This clone was counted a few times. This rearrangement joins TRBV28 to TRBJ1-5; no definite D call. The germline V and J ends were trimmed by 4 bases and 0 bases, with 16 bases remaining between them. The CDR3 is 17 residues long. The germline CDR1 and CDR2 sequences are MDHEN and SYDVKM. CDR3 in amino acids: CASSSGPHRYSNQPQHF. CDR3 nucleotide sequence: TGTGCCAGCAGTTCTGGCCCACACAGATATAGCAATCAGCCCCAGCATTTT.

The rearrangement uses TRBV4-2 and TRBJ2-5; 8 nucleotides agree with TRBD2. The CDR3 loop spans 16 amino acids. The J segment lost 4 bases and the V segment lost 1 base, leaving 8 bases of the junction unmatched. Germline CDR1 is LGHNA and CDR2 is YNFKEQ. Written as DNA, the CDR3 is TGTGCCAGCAGCCAAGTGGCGCGGGGGGCCTTAGAGACCCAGTACTTC. Its translation: CASSQVARGALETQYF.

This rearrangement joins TRBV9 to TRBJ1-1; D perhaps matches TRBD1 (6 bases). CDR3 length equals 15 residues. Germline assignment: CDR1 SGDLS and CDR2 YYNGEE. The ends were cut back, 3 bases at V and 0 bases at J, with 12 bases in the middle. CDR3 sequence (DNA): TGTGCCAGCAGCGCTACAGGGAAGGTGAACACTGAAGCTTTCTTT. It translates to CASSATGKVNTEAFF.

Only one count was recorded for this clone. The CDR3 coding sequence is TGCGCCAGCAGCCTCGGCGGGACAGCGAACTATGGCTACACCTTC. It codes for CASSLGGTANYGYTF. V and J are TRBV5-1 and TRBJ1-2; 7 bases align to TRBD1. Unmatched junction bases numbered 8, after V lost 4 bases and J lost 2 bases. The CDR3 spans 15 residues. Germline CDR1 SGHRS, CDR2 YFSETQ.

This chain uses TRBV24-1 with TRBJ2-1, with D hard to call. Germline CDR1 KGHDR, CDR2 SFDVKD. Trimming stripped 3 bases from V and 7 bases from J, with 18 bases between. The CDR3 extends over 16 amino acids. CDR3 sequence reads: CATSDPRRSKQNEQFF. CDR3 DNA sequence: TGTGCCACCAGTGATCCTCGACGATCCAAACAGAATGAGCAGTTCTTC.

This sequence joins TRBV23-1 and TRBJ2-2; TRBD1 aligns across 9 bases. TRBV23-1 carries the ORF label, with uncertain function. The V segment lost 8 bases and the J segment 1 base; nucleotides outside the gene matches: 11. The CDR3 covers 17 residues. DNA for the CDR3: TGCGCCAGCCGTCCCGCACAGGGGGCGGAGAACACCGGGGAGCTGTTTTTT. It yields the protein CASRPAQGAENTGELFF.

A single count supports this clone. The chain recombines TRBV3-1 (or the pseudogene TRBV3-2) with TRBJ2-1; a weak D match, TRBD2 (5 bases). The CDR3 runs 16 residues. V lost 3 bases, J lost 5 bases, and 17 bases lay in between. Germline V CDR1 and CDR2: LGHDT, YNNKEL (reference sequence). CDR3 loop: CASSHLSGKSHNEQFF. DNA for the CDR3: TGTGCCAGCAGCCATCTTTCGGGGAAATCACACAATGAGCAGTTCTTC.

CDR3 sequence reads: CASSLEGSVSYNSPLHF. Here the CDR3 DNA reads TGTGCCAGCAGCTTAGAAGGGAGTGTGTCCTATAATTCACCCCTCCACTTT. This sequence joins TRBV7-9 and TRBJ1-6; unclear D gene. The CDR3 spans 17 residues. The V end was cut by 1 base, the J end by 1 base, with 11 bases between. Germline V lookup: CDR1 SEHNR, CDR2 FQNEAQ (reference sequence).

The chain links TRBV19 to TRBJ1-5; a weak D match, TRBD1 (5 bases). V lost 9 bases and J 1 base, leaving 16 bases between the germline ends. The germline gives CDR1 LNHDA, CDR2 SQIVND (reference sequence). The CDR3 has 15 amino acids. The CDR3 bases are TGTGCCAGCCGCCCAGGGTCGGGCAGCAATCAGCCCCAGCATTTT. Translating it yields CASRPGSGSNQPQHF.

The rearrangement links TRBV7-2 to TRBJ2-3, with D unresolved. CDR1 and CDR2 from the germline V gene are SGHTA and FQGNSA. This CDR3 comprises 13 residues. Trimming removed 5 bases at V and 2 bases at J, with 8 bases between. The CDR3 sequence is CASSNGPTDTQYF. In DNA form, the CDR3 reads TGTGCCAGCAGCAACGGTCCCACAGATACGCAGTATTTT.